A single T cell receptor (beta chain) is shown here with its context. This record comes from a study of T cells expressing NK-cell markers. The CDR3 length is 16 residues. The germline CDR1 and CDR2 sequences are SQVTM and ANQGSEA. For each CDR3 protein, TCRdb gives one entry from its re-call of the 5' RACE reads, without DNA. Recorded for this sample: some 150,000 distinct CDR3 sequences. Specimen: blood T cells: a sorted CD56 or NKG2C T cell subset, CD4+ or CD8+ T cells, or bulk PBMC T cells (not recorded which). The TCR sequence derives from a man aged 18 to 29 in good health. The J gene is TRBJ1-4, the V gene TRBV29-1; TCRdb reports TRBD1, a call that lacks DNA to check it against. The CDR3 spells CSVEELRTGNNEKLFF.